Following are 23 T cell receptor beta chains from one sample sequenced in a study of T cells in Graves' hyperthyroidism and ophthalmopathy. The TCR beta CDR3 regions underwent amplification using RNA transcripts as the source. Researchers ran a first-round RT-PCR on the TCR CDR3 using the HTBI primer set. Using its own MiXCR run on the multiplex PCR reads, TCRdb lists one record per CDR3 protein. The table records 370,000 or so distinct CDR3 sequences, more than 15% of them present only once. Sequencing was performed on blood. These TCRs come from a woman aged 18-29 years with Graves' hyperthyroidism that later progressed to Graves' ophthalmopathy.

Many counts were recorded for this clonotype. The chain is built from TRBV10-3 and TRBJ1-5; 7 bases map to TRBD1. This CDR3 is built from 13 residues. Germline V gene sequence: CDR1 ENHRY, CDR2 SYGVKD. Trimming took 8 bases from V and 4 from J; bases not matched to a gene: 5. In nucleotides, the CDR3 is TGTGCCATCGCCGGGACAGAAAATCAGCCCCAGCATTTT. The encoded protein is CAIAGTENQPQHF.

This clonotype was detected once. The chain couples TRBV24-1 to TRBJ2-3; D possibly matches TRBD1 or TRBD2 (5 bases each). Germline V gene data show CDR1 as KGHDR and CDR2 as SFDVKD. V lost 9 bases, J lost 0 bases, and 12 bases lay in between. The CDR3 runs 14 residues. The CDR3 DNA sequence: TGTGCCACCGCGAGGGGCACTAGCACAGATACGCAGTATTTT. Its translation: CATARGTSTDTQYF.

Worth noting for this clonotype: A read error may explain this, as a much larger clone is one base away. V usage is TRBV28 and J usage is TRBJ1-1; D remains unclear. Germline CDR1 is MDHEN and CDR2 is SYDVKM. Trimming cost V 8 bases and J 2 bases, with 15 bases left between them. CDR3 length: 14 amino acids. CDR3 bases: TGTGCCAGCCAGTGGGGAGAAATAAACACTGAAGCTTTCTTT. This translates into CASQWGEINTEAFF.

As for this clonotype: A much larger clone is a single base away; this may be a read error. The J gene is TRBJ1-5, the V gene TRBV20-1; a possible D gene is TRBD1 (5 bases). The germline V and J ends were trimmed by 3 bases and 5 bases, with 11 bases remaining between them. The CDR3 sequence is 13 residues long. Per the germline V gene, CDR1 is DFQATT and CDR2 is SNEGSKA (reference sequence). The CDR3 is CSAREGSDQPQHF. CDR3 DNA: TGCAGTGCTAGGGAGGGGAGCGATCAGCCCCAGCATTTT.

This clonotype occurred many times. The chain couples TRBV5-8 to TRBJ2-3, with D unresolved. This CDR3 region has 14 residues. V was clipped by 0 bases and J by 3 bases, with 8 bases between them. CDR1 is SGHTS, CDR2 YDEGEE, per germline. The CDR3 is CASSLGGRTDTQYF. CDR3 DNA: TGTGCCAGCAGCTTGGGTGGGCGGACAGATACGCAGTATTTT.

The V and J genes are TRBV18 and TRBJ2-5, with TRBD2 as a possible D gene (6 bases). V lost 3 bases and J 2 bases, leaving 22 bases between the germline ends. Germline CDR1 KGHSH, CDR2 LQKENI. The CDR3 covers 18 residues. Here the CDR3 DNA reads TGTGCCAGCTCACCGCAATCCGGGACTTCTGCAAATCAAGAGACCCAGTACTTC. Its translation is CASSPQSGTSANQETQYF.

In this sample, this clonotype turned up many times. CDR3 coding DNA: TGTGCCAGCAGCTTGGGTTCCCAGAACCCCTACGAGCAGTACTTC. Amino acids: CASSLGSQNPYEQYF. The chain joins TRBV5-6 to TRBJ2-7; D ambiguous. Trimming took off 0 bases at V and 2 bases at J, with 12 bases between the two ends. Germline V gene sequence: CDR1 SGHDT, CDR2 YYEEEE. The CDR3 covers 15 residues.

The V call is TRBV6-1, the J call TRBJ1-6; the match to TRBD1 covers 9 bases. Germline CDR1 and CDR2: MNHNS and SASEGT. The V and J ends lost 5 bases and 7 bases, in that order; junction bases with no gene match: 9. The CDR3 totals 16 residues. CDR3 sequence (DNA): TGTGCCAGCAGTATCACAGGGGGCGCGGAGAATTCACCCCTCCACTTT. Amino acid sequence: CASSITGGAENSPLHF.

The V call is TRBV5-5, the J call TRBJ2-5, with TRBD1 as a possible D gene (6 bases). CDR3 length: 14 amino acids. The V gene's germline CDR1 is SGHKS and CDR2 YYEKEE (reference sequence). Trimming left V 0 bases short and J 6 bases short, with 12 bases between. Here the CDR3 DNA reads TGTGCCAGCAGCTTGGAAGGGGGATGGAAGACCCAGTACTTC. It codes for CASSLEGGWKTQYF. The full variable domain, rest sourced from reference TRBV5-5 and TRBJ2-5, is DAGVTQSPTHLIKTRGQQVTLRCSPISGHKSVSWYQQVLGQGPQFIFQYYEKEERGRGNFPDRFSARQFPNYSSELNVNALLLGDSALYLCASSLEGGWKTQYFGPGTRLLVL.

Ten or more counts support this clonotype. J is TRBJ1-3 and V is TRBV30, with D uncertain. V lost 1 base to trimming and J lost 4 bases, with 2 bases between them. The CDR3 is 11 residues long. Germline V gene sequence: CDR1 GTSNPN, CDR2 SVGIG (reference sequence). This CDR3 reads CAWSAGNTIYF. The CDR3 coding sequence is TGTGCCTGGAGTGCGGGAAACACCATATATTTT.

This clonotype occurred many times. The rearrangement links TRBV2 to TRBJ1-6; D ambiguous. The germline V gene has CDR1 SNHLY and CDR2 FYNNEI. V lost 3 bases, J lost 9 bases, and 15 bases lay in between. CDR3 length: 15 amino acids. CDR3 DNA: TGTGCCAGCAGTGACCGCGGGATAAGGCGTTCACCCCTCCACTTT. Its protein is CASSDRGIRRSPLHF.

To note about this clonotype: A much larger clone lies one base from this, so it may be a read error. The gene calls are TRBV6-9 and TRBJ2-7; 7 positions agree with TRBD1. The CDR3 length is 15 residues. From germline, CDR1 is MNHGY and CDR2 SVAAGI. The trim removed 4 bases at V and 3 bases at J, leaving 9 bases unmatched. The CDR3 region is CASSWGQTTSYEQYF. DNA for the CDR3: TGTGCCAGCAGTTGGGGACAGACGACGAGCTACGAGCAGTACTTC.

This clonotype was observed at least ten times. This rearrangement joins TRBV5-1 to TRBJ2-1; possibly TRBD2 for D (5 bases). V shed 6 bases and J shed 6 bases, with 16 bases lying between them. Germline CDR1 SGHRS, CDR2 YFSETQ. This CDR3 comprises 14 residues. The CDR3 sequence is CASTRESWGNEQFF. The CDR3 nucleotides read TGCGCCAGCACCCGGGAATCATGGGGCAATGAGCAGTTCTTC.

This clonotype was seen at least ten times. V gene TRBV28 combines with J gene TRBJ2-2, with D maybe TRBD1 (5 bases). Trimming took off 5 bases at V and 5 bases at J, with 27 bases between the two ends. Germline V gene data show CDR1 as MDHEN and CDR2 as SYDVKM. The CDR3 consists of 19 residues. The CDR3 loop reads CASSHLPGRVLMETGELFF. In DNA form, the CDR3 reads TGTGCCAGCAGTCACCTCCCGGGCAGGGTCTTAATGGAAACCGGGGAGCTGTTTTTT. Looking up the rest from reference TRBV28 and TRBJ2-2 gives the full variable domain: DVKVTQSSRYLVKRTGEKVFLECVQDMDHENMFWYRQDPGLGLRLIYFSYDVKMKEKGDIPEGYSVSREKKERFSLILESASTNQTSMYLCASSHLPGRVLMETGELFFGEGSRLTVL.

At least ten counts were recorded for this clonotype. The rearrangement links TRBV18 to TRBJ1-4, with D possibly being TRBD1 (5 bases). Trimming pared 2 bases from V and 3 bases from J, leaving 10 bases between. Germline V gene sequence: CDR1 KGHSH, CDR2 LQKENI. This CDR3 has 15 residues. Here the CDR3 DNA reads TGTGCCAGCTCACCAAGGGACGGACCTAATGAAAAACTGTTTTTT. Translation gives CASSPRDGPNEKLFF.

This clonotype was counted ten times or more. The rearrangement links TRBV10-2 to TRBJ2-7, with TRBD2 identical over 8 bases. Trimming took 5 bases from V and 3 from J; bases not matched to a gene: 6. CDR1 is WSHSY, CDR2 SAAADI, per germline. The CDR3 extends over 14 amino acids. The CDR3 loop reads CASSTSGGVYEQYF. CDR3 DNA sequence: TGCGCCAGCAGTACTAGCGGAGGGGTCTACGAGCAGTACTTC.

The chain combines TRBV5-6 with TRBJ2-6, with D tentatively TRBD1 or TRBD2 (6 bases each). The CDR3 is 20 residues long. Between the trimmed V and J ends, which lost 4 bases and 0 bases, there was a span of 23 bases. Germline V lookup: CDR1 SGHDT, CDR2 YYEEEE. The DNA of the CDR3 is TGTGCCAGCAGCCCGGACGGGGGCGCCCCCCGGAGCTCTGGGGCCAACGTCCTGACTTTC. As protein: CASSPDGGAPRSSGANVLTF. Drawing the rest from reference TRBV5-6 and TRBJ2-6, the complete variable domain is DAGVTQSPTHLIKTRGQQVTLRCSPKSGHDTVSWYQQALGQGPQFIFQYYEEEERQRGNFPDRFSGHQFPNYSSELNVNALLLGDSALYLCASSPDGGAPRSSGANVLTFGAGSRLTVL.

This clonotype was observed a few times. CDR3 DNA: TGTGCCACCAGCAGACGAGGGGGGGAGAGGGACTACGAGCAGTACTTC. It is translated as CATSRRGGERDYEQYF. The chain is built from TRBV15 and TRBJ2-7; possible D gene TRBD2, 7 bases. CDR3 size: 16 residues. Trimming took 2 bases from V and 3 from J, leaving 17 bases between them. Germline V lookup: CDR1 LNHNV, CDR2 YYDKDF (reference sequence).

The chain is built from TRBV15 and TRBJ2-7; tentative D call: TRBD2 (6 bases). Germline-derived CDR1 and CDR2 are LNHNV and YYDKDF (reference sequence). The CDR3 is made up of 16 amino acids. V was trimmed by 0 bases and J by 5 bases, leaving 17 bases between them. This CDR3 reads CATSREVAAAGHEQYF. The CDR3 DNA is TGTGCCACCAGCAGAGAGGTCGCGGCTGCGGGGCACGAGCAGTACTTC.

This clonotype was detected a few times. This chain uses TRBV5-1 with TRBJ2-7, with D perhaps assigned TRBD1 or TRBD2 (5 bases each). Trimming removed 3 bases from V and 7 bases from J, with 23 bases in between. This CDR3 spans 16 amino acids. Germline V gene lookup returns CDR1 SGHRS and CDR2 YFSETQ. The CDR3: CASSWPAGTVGEEQYF. The CDR3 bases are TGCGCCAGCAGCTGGCCAGCCGGGACGGTGGGCGAAGAGCAGTACTTC.

In regard to this clonotype: Germline is not matched at one junction end, which may reflect a read error. The chain couples TRBV6-1 to TRBJ1-6, with D tentatively TRBD1 (5 bases). CDR3 length: 15 amino acids. Germline CDR1 is MNHNS and CDR2 is SASEGT. Here the CDR3 reads CASSEADGWGDSYYF. Here the CDR3 DNA reads TGTGCCAGCAGTGAAGCGGATGGATGGGGAGACAGCTACTACTTT.

The chain carries TRBV6-2 or TRBV6-3 and TRBJ2-3; 10 bases align to TRBD2. Germline loops: CDR1 MNHEY, CDR2 SVGEGT. The V segment lost 10 bases and the J segment 5 bases; nucleotides outside the gene matches: 12. This CDR3 has 15 amino acids. CDR3 region: CATRQGAGGRDTQYF. In DNA, the CDR3 is TGTGCCACCCGACAGGGAGCGGGAGGGCGAGATACGCAGTATTTT.

At least ten counts were recorded for this clonotype. At one boundary the junction diverges from the germline segment, which might be a read error. The chain has TRBV7-7 and TRBJ2-5; 9 bases align to TRBD2. CDR1 and CDR2 (germline): SSHAT, FNYEAQ (reference sequence). CDR3 size: 14 residues. The DNA for the CDR3 is TGTGCTAGCAGCTTAGTACTAGCGGGAGAGACCCAGTACTTC. It yields the protein CASSLVLAGETQYF.